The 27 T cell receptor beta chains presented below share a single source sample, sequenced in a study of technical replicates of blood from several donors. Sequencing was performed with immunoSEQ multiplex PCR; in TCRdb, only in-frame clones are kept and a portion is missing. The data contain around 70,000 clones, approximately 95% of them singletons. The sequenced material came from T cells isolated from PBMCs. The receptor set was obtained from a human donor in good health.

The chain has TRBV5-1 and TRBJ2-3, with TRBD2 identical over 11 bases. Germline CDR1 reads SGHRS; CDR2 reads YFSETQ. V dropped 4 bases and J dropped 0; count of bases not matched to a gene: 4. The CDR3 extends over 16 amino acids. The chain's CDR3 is CASSMTSGVSTDTQYF. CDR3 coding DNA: TGCGCCAGCAGCATGACTAGCGGGGTTAGCACAGATACGCAGTATTTT.

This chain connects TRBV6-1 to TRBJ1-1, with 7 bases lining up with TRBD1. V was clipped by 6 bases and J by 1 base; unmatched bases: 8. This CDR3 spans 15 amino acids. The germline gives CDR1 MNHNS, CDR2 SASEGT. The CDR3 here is CASRSGTDSNTEAFF. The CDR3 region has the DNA TGTGCCAGCAGGTCCGGGACAGACTCGAACACTGAAGCTTTCTTT.

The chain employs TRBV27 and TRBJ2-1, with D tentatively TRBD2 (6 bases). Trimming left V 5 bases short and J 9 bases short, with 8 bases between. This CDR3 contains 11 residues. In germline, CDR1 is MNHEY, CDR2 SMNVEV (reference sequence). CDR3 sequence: CASSGGFEQFF. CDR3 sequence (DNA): TGTGCCAGCAGTGGAGGGTTTGAGCAGTTCTTC.

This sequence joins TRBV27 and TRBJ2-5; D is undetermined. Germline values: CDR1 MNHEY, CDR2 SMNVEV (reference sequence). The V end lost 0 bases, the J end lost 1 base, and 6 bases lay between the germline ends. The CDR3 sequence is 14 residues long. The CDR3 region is CASSLSRIQETQYF. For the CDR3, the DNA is TGTGCCAGCAGTTTATCCAGGATCCAAGAGACCCAGTACTTC.

The CDR3 here is CASSSIGQGAFNTEAFF. Here the CDR3 DNA reads TGTGCCAGCAGCTCCATTGGACAGGGGGCGTTCAACACTGAAGCTTTCTTT. The chain employs TRBV28 and TRBJ1-1, with 11 bases lining up with TRBD1. The ends lost 6 bases at V and 2 bases at J; junction bases unmatched: 11. The CDR3 extends over 17 amino acids. From germline, CDR1 is MDHEN and CDR2 SYDVKM.

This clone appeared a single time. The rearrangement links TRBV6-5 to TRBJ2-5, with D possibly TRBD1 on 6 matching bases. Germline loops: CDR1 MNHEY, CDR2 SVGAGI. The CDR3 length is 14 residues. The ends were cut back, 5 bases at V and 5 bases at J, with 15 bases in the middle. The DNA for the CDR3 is TGTGCCAGCAGTCCGACAGGAGGCGACGAGACCCAGTACTTC. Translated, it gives CASSPTGGDETQYF.

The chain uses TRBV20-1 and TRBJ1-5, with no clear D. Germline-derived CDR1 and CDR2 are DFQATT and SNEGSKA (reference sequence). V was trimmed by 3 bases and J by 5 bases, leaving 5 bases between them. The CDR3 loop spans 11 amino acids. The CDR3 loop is CSASSYQPQHF. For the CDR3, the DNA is TGCAGTGCTAGTTCTTATCAGCCCCAGCATTTT.

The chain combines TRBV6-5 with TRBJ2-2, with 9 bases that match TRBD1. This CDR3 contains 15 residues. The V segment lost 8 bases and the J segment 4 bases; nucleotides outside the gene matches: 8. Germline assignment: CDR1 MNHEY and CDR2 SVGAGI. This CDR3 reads CASVPSTGGTGELFF. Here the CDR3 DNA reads TGTGCCAGCGTCCCATCGACAGGGGGCACCGGGGAGCTGTTTTTT.

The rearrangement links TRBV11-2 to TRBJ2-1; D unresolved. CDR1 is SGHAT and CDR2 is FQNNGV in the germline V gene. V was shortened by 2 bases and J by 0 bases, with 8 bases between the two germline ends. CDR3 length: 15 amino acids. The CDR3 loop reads CASSLFSTSYNEQFF. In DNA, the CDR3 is TGTGCCAGCAGCTTATTCAGTACCTCCTACAATGAGCAGTTCTTC.

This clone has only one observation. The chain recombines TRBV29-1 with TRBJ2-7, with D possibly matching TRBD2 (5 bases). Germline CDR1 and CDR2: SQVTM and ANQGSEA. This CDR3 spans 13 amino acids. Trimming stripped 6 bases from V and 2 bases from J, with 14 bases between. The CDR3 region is CSVLLGEPYEQYF. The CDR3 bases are TGCAGCGTGTTGCTGGGAGAACCCTACGAGCAGTACTTC.

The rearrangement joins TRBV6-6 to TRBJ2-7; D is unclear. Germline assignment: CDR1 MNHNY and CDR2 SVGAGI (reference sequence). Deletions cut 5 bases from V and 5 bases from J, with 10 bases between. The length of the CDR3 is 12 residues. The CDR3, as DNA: TGTGCCAGCAGTCGTTTAGCTAACGAGCAGTACTTC. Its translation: CASSRLANEQYF.

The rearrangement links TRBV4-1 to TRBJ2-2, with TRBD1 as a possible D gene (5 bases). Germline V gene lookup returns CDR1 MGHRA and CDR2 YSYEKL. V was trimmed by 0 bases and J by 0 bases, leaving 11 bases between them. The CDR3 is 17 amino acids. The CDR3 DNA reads TGCGCCAGCAGCCAAGAACCCCAGGGCACGAACACCGGGGAGCTGTTTTTT. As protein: CASSQEPQGTNTGELFF.

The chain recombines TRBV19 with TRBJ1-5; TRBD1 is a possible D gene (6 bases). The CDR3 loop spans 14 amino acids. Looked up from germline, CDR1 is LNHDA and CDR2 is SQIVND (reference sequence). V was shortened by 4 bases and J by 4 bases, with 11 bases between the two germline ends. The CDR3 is CASSTLTGNQPQHF. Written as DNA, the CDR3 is TGTGCCAGTAGTACCCTAACAGGGAATCAGCCCCAGCATTTT.

This CDR3 reads CASSSRQEANEQFF. Written as DNA, the CDR3 is TGTGCCAGCAGCTCCCGACAGGAGGCCAATGAGCAGTTCTTC. V is TRBV11-3 and J is TRBJ2-1; maybe TRBD1 (6 bases). The germline gives CDR1 SGHNT, CDR2 YENEEA. The CDR3 length is 14 residues. V gave up 4 bases and J gave up 6 bases, with 13 bases separating them. Based on the CDR3 plus reference TRBV11-3 and TRBJ2-1, the full variable domain is EAGVVQSPRYKIIEKKQPVAFWCNPISGHNTLYWYLQNLGQGPELLIRYENEEAVDDSQLPKDRFSAERLKGVDSTLKIQPAELGDSAVYLCASSSRQEANEQFFGPGTRLTVL.

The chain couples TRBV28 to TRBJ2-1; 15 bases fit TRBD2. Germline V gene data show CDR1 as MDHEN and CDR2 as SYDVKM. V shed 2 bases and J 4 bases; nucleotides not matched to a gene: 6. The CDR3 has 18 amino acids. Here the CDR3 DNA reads TGTGCCAGCAGTTTAGCGGGACTAGCGGGAGGTGGATACAATGAGCAGTTCTTC. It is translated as CASSLAGLAGGGYNEQFF. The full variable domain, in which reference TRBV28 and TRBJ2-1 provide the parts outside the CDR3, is DVKVTQSSRYLVKRTGEKVFLECVQDMDHENMFWYRQDPGLGLRLIYFSYDVKMKEKGDIPEGYSVSREKKERFSLILESASTNQTSMYLCASSLAGLAGGGYNEQFFGPGTRLTVL.

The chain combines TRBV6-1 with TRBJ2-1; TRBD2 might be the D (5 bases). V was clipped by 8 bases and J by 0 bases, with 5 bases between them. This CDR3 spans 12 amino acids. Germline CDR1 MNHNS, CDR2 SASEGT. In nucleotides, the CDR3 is TGTGCCAGCCGGGACTCCTACAATGAGCAGTTCTTC. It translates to CASRDSYNEQFF.

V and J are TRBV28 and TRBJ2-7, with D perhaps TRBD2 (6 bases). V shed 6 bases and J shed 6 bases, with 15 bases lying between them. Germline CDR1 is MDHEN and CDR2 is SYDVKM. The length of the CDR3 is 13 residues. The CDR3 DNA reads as TGTGCCAGCAGATTTAGCGGAGTCTTCGAGCAGTACTTC. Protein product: CASRFSGVFEQYF.

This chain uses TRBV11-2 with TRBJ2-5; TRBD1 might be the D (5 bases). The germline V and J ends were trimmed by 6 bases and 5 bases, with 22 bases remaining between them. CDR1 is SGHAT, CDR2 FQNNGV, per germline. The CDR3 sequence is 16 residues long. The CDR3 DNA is TGTGCCAGCAGGCTTACCCAGGCAGGGATTGGGGAGACCCAGTACTTC. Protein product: CASRLTQAGIGETQYF. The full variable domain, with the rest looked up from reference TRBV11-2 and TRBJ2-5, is EAGVAQSPRYKIIEKRQSVAFWCNPISGHATLYWYQQILGQGPKLLIQFQNNGVVDDSQLPKDRFSAERLKGVDSTLKIQPAKLEDSAVYLCASRLTQAGIGETQYFGPGTRLLVL.

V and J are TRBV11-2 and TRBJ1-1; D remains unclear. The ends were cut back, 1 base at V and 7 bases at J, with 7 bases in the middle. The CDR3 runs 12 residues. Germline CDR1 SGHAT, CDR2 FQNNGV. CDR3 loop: CASSLGGYEAFF. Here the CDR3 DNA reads TGTGCCAGCAGCTTAGGAGGGTATGAAGCTTTCTTT.

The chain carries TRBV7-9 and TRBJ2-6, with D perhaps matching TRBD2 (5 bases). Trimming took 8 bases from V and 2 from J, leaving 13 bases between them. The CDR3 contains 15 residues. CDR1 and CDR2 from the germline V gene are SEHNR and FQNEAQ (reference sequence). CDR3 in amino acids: CASQPPGTGANVLTF. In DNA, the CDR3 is TGTGCCAGCCAACCCCCGGGAACTGGGGCCAACGTCCTGACTTTC. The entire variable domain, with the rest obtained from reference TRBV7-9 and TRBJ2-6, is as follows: DTGVSQNPRHKITKRGQNVTFRCDPISEHNRLYWYRQTLGQGPEFLTYFQNEAQLEKSRLLSDRFSAERPKGSFSTLEIQRTEQGDSAMYLCASQPPGTGANVLTFGAGSRLTVL.

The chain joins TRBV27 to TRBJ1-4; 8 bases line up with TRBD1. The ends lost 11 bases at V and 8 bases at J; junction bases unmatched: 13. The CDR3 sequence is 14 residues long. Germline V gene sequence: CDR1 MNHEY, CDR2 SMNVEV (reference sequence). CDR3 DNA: TGTGCCGGCCGGGGACGGGACAGGCGAGAAAAACTGTTTTTT. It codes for CAGRGRDRREKLFF.

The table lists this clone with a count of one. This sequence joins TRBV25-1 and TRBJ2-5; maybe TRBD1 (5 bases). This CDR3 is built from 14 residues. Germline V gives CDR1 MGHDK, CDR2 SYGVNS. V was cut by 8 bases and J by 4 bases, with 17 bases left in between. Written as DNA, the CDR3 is TGTGCCAGCGCTGACAGCCAGTCGTTAGAGACCCAGTACTTC. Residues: CASADSQSLETQYF.

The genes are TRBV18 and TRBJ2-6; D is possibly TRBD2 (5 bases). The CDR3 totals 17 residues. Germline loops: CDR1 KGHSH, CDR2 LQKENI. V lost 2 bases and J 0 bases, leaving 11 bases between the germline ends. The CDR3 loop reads CASSPIGLASGANVLTF. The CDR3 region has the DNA TGTGCCAGCTCACCAATCGGACTTGCCTCTGGGGCCAACGTCCTGACTTTC.

The CDR3 DNA is TGTGCCAGCAGTCCCTGGGCAGATTCACCCCTCCACTTT. Protein: CASSPWADSPLHF. The rearrangement links TRBV27 to TRBJ1-6; no clear D. Germline CDR1 reads MNHEY; CDR2 reads SMNVEV (reference sequence). V was clipped by 5 bases and J by 8 bases, with 10 bases between them. This CDR3 contains 13 residues.

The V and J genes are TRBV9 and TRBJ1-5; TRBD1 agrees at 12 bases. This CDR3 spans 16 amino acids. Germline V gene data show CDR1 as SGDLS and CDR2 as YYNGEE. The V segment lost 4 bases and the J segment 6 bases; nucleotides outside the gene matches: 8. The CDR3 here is CASSRDRGLEGQPQHF. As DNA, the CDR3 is TGTGCCAGCAGCCGGGACAGGGGGCTTGAAGGTCAGCCCCAGCATTTT.

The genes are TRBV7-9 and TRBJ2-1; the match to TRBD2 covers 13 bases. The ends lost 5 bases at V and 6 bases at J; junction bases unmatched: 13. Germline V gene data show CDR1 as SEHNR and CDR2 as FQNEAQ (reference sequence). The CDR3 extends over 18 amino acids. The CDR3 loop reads CASSPGTSGKEFRNEQFF. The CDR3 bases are TGTGCCAGCAGCCCTGGGACTAGCGGGAAGGAATTTCGCAATGAGCAGTTCTTC.

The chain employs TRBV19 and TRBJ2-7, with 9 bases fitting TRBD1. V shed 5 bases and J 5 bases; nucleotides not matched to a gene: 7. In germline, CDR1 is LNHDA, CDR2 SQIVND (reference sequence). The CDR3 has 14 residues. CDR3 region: CASSHTGGFNEQYF. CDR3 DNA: TGTGCCAGTAGTCATACAGGGGGCTTCAACGAGCAGTACTTC.